This T cell receptor beta chain is from a study of molecular identifiers for immune sequencing clone quantification. Methods described previously were used for bulk TCR libraries, and listed TCR primers were applied. Via MiXCR, TCRdb re-called the PCR reads, giving one row per CDR3 protein. The repertoire has 600,000 to 650,000 distinct CDR3 sequences, 15% to 20% of them found once; the top ten carry roughly 0.83%. Preparation of naive CD8 libraries involved about 18,000 to 1,000,000 sorted cells and 10%, 30% or 50% RNA. The authors sorted naive CD8 T cells as CD8+CD4-CCR7+CD45RA+. Trimming pared 5 bases from V and 0 bases from J, leaving 10 bases between. CDR3 length: 14 residues. Per germline, CDR1 MNHEY and CDR2 SMNVEV (reference sequence). This clonotype came up many times.

Sequencing was done on a sample of naive CD8+ T cells from blood, with Jurkat cell RNA spiked in. As for subset: FACS-sorted CD8+CD4-CCR7+CD45RA+ naive T cells. The genes are TRBV27 and TRBJ2-5; D is unresolved. The sequence came from a human donor in good health. Some libraries in this study had Jurkat cell RNA spiked in. The CDR3 region is CASSPRWYQETQYF. In nucleotides, the CDR3 is TGTGCCAGCAGTCCCCGTTGGTACCAAGAGACCCAGTACTTC.